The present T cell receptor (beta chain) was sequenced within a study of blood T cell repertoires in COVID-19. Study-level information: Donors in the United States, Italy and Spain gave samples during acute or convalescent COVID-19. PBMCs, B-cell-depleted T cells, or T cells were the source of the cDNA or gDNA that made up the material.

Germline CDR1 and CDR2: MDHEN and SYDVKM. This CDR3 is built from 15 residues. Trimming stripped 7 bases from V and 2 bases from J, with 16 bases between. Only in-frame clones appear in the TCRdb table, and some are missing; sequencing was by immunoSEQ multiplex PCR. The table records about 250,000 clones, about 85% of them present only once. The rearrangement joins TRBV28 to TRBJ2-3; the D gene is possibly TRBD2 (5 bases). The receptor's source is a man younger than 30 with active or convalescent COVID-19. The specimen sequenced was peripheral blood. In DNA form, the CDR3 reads TGTGCCAGCACGAGGGTCGCTAGTTCCACAGATACGCAGTATTTT. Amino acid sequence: CASTRVASSTDTQYF.